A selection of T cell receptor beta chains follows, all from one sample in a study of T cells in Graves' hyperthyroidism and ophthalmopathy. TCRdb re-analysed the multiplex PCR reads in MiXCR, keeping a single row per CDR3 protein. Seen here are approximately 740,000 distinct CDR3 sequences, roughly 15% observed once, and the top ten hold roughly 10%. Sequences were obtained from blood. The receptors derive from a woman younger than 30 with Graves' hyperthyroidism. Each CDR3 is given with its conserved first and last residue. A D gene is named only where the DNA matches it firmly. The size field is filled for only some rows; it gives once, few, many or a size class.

cdr3_nt: TGTGCCTGGGCAGGGGGGGTTGAAGCTTTCTTT
cdr3_aa: CAWAGGVEAFF
cdr3_length: 11
j_call: TRBJ1-1
v_call: TRBV30
clone_size: many
d_call: TRBD1

cdr3_nt: TGTGCCAGCAGTTCGGGACTAGCGGTTAGGTACGAGCAGTACTTC
cdr3_aa: CASSSGLAVRYEQYF
cdr3_length: 15
j_call: TRBJ2-7
v_call: TRBV28
clone_size: many
d_call: TRBD2

cdr3_nt: TGTGCCAGCTCACCCAACAGGGCCGGGGCTGAAGCTTTCTTT
cdr3_aa: CASSPNRAGAEAFF
cdr3_length: 14
j_call: TRBJ1-1
v_call: TRBV18
clone_size: many
d_call: -

cdr3_nt: TGTGCCAGCAGCTCGACCGGTCGGGGGTCAGCTCTAGATACGCAGTATTTT
cdr3_aa: CASSSTGRGSALDTQYF
cdr3_length: 17
j_call: TRBJ2-3
v_call: TRBV5-4
clone_size: -
d_call: -

cdr3_nt: TGTGCCAGCAGGGACGGACAGGGACTATACACAACCTACGAGCAGTACTTC
cdr3_aa: CASRDGQGLYTTYEQYF
cdr3_length: 17
j_call: TRBJ2-7
v_call: TRBV6-1
clone_size: few
d_call: -

cdr3_nt: TGTGCCAGCAGCCCGGGGACTAGCGGGGGCACAGATACGCAGTATTTT
cdr3_aa: CASSPGTSGGTDTQYF
cdr3_length: 16
j_call: TRBJ2-3
v_call: TRBV11-2
clone_size: many
d_call: TRBD2

cdr3_nt: TGTGCCAGCAGTTACCAAGGGGGCGTCGAGACCCAGTACTTC
cdr3_aa: CASSYQGGVETQYF
cdr3_length: 14
j_call: TRBJ2-5
v_call: TRBV6-5
clone_size: -
d_call: TRBD1

cdr3_nt: TGTGCCAGTAGTCCAAGGACTAGCGGGGGAAATGGCAATGAGCAGTTCTTC
cdr3_aa: CASSPRTSGGNGNEQFF
cdr3_length: 17
j_call: TRBJ2-1
v_call: TRBV19
clone_size: few
d_call: TRBD2

cdr3_nt: TGTGCCAGCAGCTCGGAGGTGGCAGGGGTGAATGAGCAGTTCTTC
cdr3_aa: CASSSEVAGVNEQFF
cdr3_length: 15
j_call: TRBJ2-1
v_call: TRBV5-5
clone_size: many
d_call: -

cdr3_nt: TGCGCCAGCAGCTTGGCGACAGCTCAAGAGACCCAGTACTTC
cdr3_aa: CASSLATAQETQYF
cdr3_length: 14
j_call: TRBJ2-5
v_call: TRBV5-1
clone_size: few
d_call: -

cdr3_nt: TGTGCCAGCTCACCAGGGGGGATCGAGGGCTACACCTTC
cdr3_aa: CASSPGGIEGYTF
cdr3_length: 13
j_call: TRBJ1-2
v_call: TRBV18
clone_size: many
d_call: -

cdr3_nt: TGTGCCAGCAGTGGCGGGACATCTGGAAACACCATATATTTT
cdr3_aa: CASSGGTSGNTIYF
cdr3_length: 14
j_call: TRBJ1-3
v_call: TRBV28
clone_size: many
d_call: -

cdr3_nt: TGTGCCAGCAGCCAAGGTGTCGGGAGGCTGACGGGGCAGTACTTC
cdr3_aa: CASSQGVGRLTGQYF
cdr3_length: 15
j_call: TRBJ2-7
v_call: TRBV3-1
clone_size: -
d_call: TRBD2

cdr3_nt: TGTGCCAGCAGTCCTTATTCCCGGACAGATGGTTCACCCCTCCACTTT
cdr3_aa: CASSPYSRTDGSPLHF
cdr3_length: 16
j_call: TRBJ1-6
v_call: TRBV28
clone_size: many
d_call: -

cdr3_nt: TGCAGTGCTAGAGACACCGGAAATTCGGGGGAGCAGTTCTTC
cdr3_aa: CSARDTGNSGEQFF
cdr3_length: 14
j_call: TRBJ2-1
v_call: TRBV20-1
clone_size: -
d_call: -

cdr3_nt: TGTGCCAGCAGGACACAGGGGAACGAGCAGTACTTC
cdr3_aa: CASRTQGNEQYF
cdr3_length: 12
j_call: TRBJ2-7
v_call: TRBV11-2
clone_size: -
d_call: TRBD1

cdr3_nt: TGTGCCTGGCGCCAGGGGGGGATGTACACTGAAGCTTTCTTT
cdr3_aa: CAWRQGGMYTEAFF
cdr3_length: 14
j_call: TRBJ1-1
v_call: TRBV30
clone_size: -
d_call: TRBD1

cdr3_nt: TGTGCCAGCAGTTTGGGACAGCTCGGAAACACCATATATTTT
cdr3_aa: CASSLGQLGNTIYF
cdr3_length: 14
j_call: TRBJ1-3
v_call: TRBV12-3/TRBV12-4
clone_size: many
d_call: TRBD1

cdr3_nt: TGTGCCAGCAGTGAAGGGTACACCACTGAAGCTTTCTTT
cdr3_aa: CASSEGYTTEAFF
cdr3_length: 13
j_call: TRBJ1-1
v_call: TRBV2
clone_size: many
d_call: -

cdr3_nt: TGTGCCAGCAGAACCGGGACTAGCGGCAATGAGCAGTTCTTC
cdr3_aa: CASRTGTSGNEQFF
cdr3_length: 14
j_call: TRBJ2-1
v_call: TRBV6-2/TRBV6-3
clone_size: -
d_call: TRBD2

cdr3_nt: TGTGCCAGCAGGAAGGGACTAGCGGACAATGAGCAGTTCTTC
cdr3_aa: CASRKGLADNEQFF
cdr3_length: 14
j_call: TRBJ2-1
v_call: TRBV7-2
clone_size: few
d_call: TRBD2

cdr3_nt: TGTGCCAGCAGCTCTCTAGCGGTACCCAACACCGGGGAGCTGTTTTTT
cdr3_aa: CASSSLAVPNTGELFF
cdr3_length: 16
j_call: TRBJ2-2
v_call: TRBV7-8
clone_size: many
d_call: TRBD2

cdr3_nt: TGTGCCAGCAGCATCGGACTAGCCGTCACAGATACGCAGTATTTT
cdr3_aa: CASSIGLAVTDTQYF
cdr3_length: 15
j_call: TRBJ2-3
v_call: TRBV7-2
clone_size: many
d_call: TRBD2

cdr3_nt: TGTGCCAGCAGCTTAGAAGGTGGGGCGCGAAAGACCCAGTACTTC
cdr3_aa: CASSLEGGARKTQYF
cdr3_length: 15
j_call: TRBJ2-5
v_call: TRBV11-2
clone_size: -
d_call: -

cdr3_nt: TGTGCCAGCAGGGGGGAGTATGACACAGATACGCAGTATTTT
cdr3_aa: CASRGEYDTDTQYF
cdr3_length: 14
j_call: TRBJ2-3
v_call: TRBV28
clone_size: many
d_call: -

cdr3_nt: TGTGCCAGCAGTTTATCCGAAGGCTACACCTTC
cdr3_aa: CASSLSEGYTF
cdr3_length: 11
j_call: TRBJ1-2
v_call: TRBV28
clone_size: many
d_call: -

cdr3_nt: TGTGCCAGCAGCCTATCTTATCCCGGGGAGCTGTTTTTT
cdr3_aa: CASSLSYPGELFF
cdr3_length: 13
j_call: TRBJ2-2
v_call: TRBV14
clone_size: few
d_call: -

cdr3_nt: TGCAGCGTTCCGGGACTAGCGGGAGTAGGCGATGAGCAGTTCTTC
cdr3_aa: CSVPGLAGVGDEQFF
cdr3_length: 15
j_call: TRBJ2-1
v_call: TRBV29-1
clone_size: -
d_call: TRBD2

cdr3_nt: TGTGCCAGCAGCCCGCAGTGGGGCAACTATGGCTACACCTTC
cdr3_aa: CASSPQWGNYGYTF
cdr3_length: 14
j_call: TRBJ1-2
v_call: TRBV3-1
clone_size: -
d_call: -

cdr3_nt: TGTGCCAGCAGTGAGAGGACGGCGAGGAAGGAAGCTTTCTTT
cdr3_aa: CASSERTARKEAFF
cdr3_length: 14
j_call: TRBJ1-1
v_call: TRBV2
clone_size: many
d_call: -

cdr3_nt: TGTGCCTGGAGGGGCAGAGGAGGAGGCGAGCAGTACTTC
cdr3_aa: CAWRGRGGGEQYF
cdr3_length: 13
j_call: TRBJ2-7
v_call: TRBV30
clone_size: many
d_call: -

cdr3_nt: TGTGCCAGCAGCTTGAAACTCGAAGCTTCGGTGCAGTACTTC
cdr3_aa: CASSLKLEASVQYF
cdr3_length: 14
j_call: TRBJ2-7
v_call: TRBV7-9
clone_size: many
d_call: -

cdr3_nt: TGTGCCAGCAGTTTATGGGGGGCGAACACCGGGGAGCTGTTTTTT
cdr3_aa: CASSLWGANTGELFF
cdr3_length: 15
j_call: TRBJ2-2
v_call: TRBV12-3/TRBV12-4
clone_size: many
d_call: -

cdr3_nt: TGTGCCAGCAGCTTAGATCGCCTGTACATGGATACGCAGTATTTT
cdr3_aa: CASSLDRLYMDTQYF
cdr3_length: 15
j_call: TRBJ2-3
v_call: TRBV11-3
clone_size: -
d_call: -

cdr3_nt: TGCAGTGCTAGGATTCAACGGGAGTTTCGAGAGCAGTTCTTC
cdr3_aa: CSARIQREFREQFF
cdr3_length: 14
j_call: TRBJ2-1
v_call: TRBV20-1
clone_size: many
d_call: -